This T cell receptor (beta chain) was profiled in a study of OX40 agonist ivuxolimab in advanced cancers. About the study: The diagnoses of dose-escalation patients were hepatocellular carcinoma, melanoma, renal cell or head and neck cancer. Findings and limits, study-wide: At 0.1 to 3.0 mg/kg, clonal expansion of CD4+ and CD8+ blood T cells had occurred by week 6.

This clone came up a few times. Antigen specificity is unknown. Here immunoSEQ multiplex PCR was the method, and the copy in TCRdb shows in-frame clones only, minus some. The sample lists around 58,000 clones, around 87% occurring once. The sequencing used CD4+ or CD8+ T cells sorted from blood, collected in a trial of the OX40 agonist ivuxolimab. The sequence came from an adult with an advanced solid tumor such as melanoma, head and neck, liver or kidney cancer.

The CDR3 loop is CASSPDVSGLYEQYF. In DNA, the CDR3 is TGCGCCAGCAGCCCGGACGTCTCTGGACTGTACGAGCAGTACTTC. This sequence joins TRBV5-1 and TRBJ2-7; D perhaps matches TRBD2 (5 bases). Germline V CDR1 and CDR2: SGHRS, YFSETQ. The CDR3 spans 15 residues. Trimming took 4 bases from V and 4 from J, leaving 18 bases between them.